The clone carrying this TCR beta chain has a single count. The CDR3 is 13 residues long. Germline CDR1 ENHRY, CDR2 SYGVKD. V dropped 3 bases and J dropped 1 base, with 7 bases sitting between them. RNA was isolated and reverse transcribed to cDNA, the sequencing template. The table came from immunoSEQ multiplex PCR; TCRdb's copy has only in-frame clones and leaves some out. The top ten hold about 4.9% of the sample, which has tens of thousands of clones, roughly 60% seen once. Once sorted, CD4+ cells from roughly 5 patients yielded CD25+CD127- cells. PBMCs served as the source from which CD4+ and CD8+ T cells were sorted. The source of the sample is a study of CD8+ T cells in alopecia areata.

The chain is built from TRBV10-3 and TRBJ2-7; TRBD1 is a possible D gene (5 bases). The TCR was taken from a human donor with alopecia areata. Sequenced material: CD4+ Tregs sorted from blood. The CDR3 nucleotides read TGTGCCATCAGTGACAGGGTTTCCTACGAGCAGTACTTC. Translating gives CAISDRVSYEQYF.